The 28 T cell receptor beta chains in this list originate from one sample, sequenced in a study of T cell repertoires in cytomegalovirus infection. MiXCR was run by TCRdb on the reads, yielding one entry per CDR3 protein. The table lists approximately 400,000 distinct CDR3 sequences, about a third of them singletons. The sequencing input was PBMCs. These receptors were collected from a human donor in good health (CMV status not recorded). Some clones in this sample may be carry-over from other donors' samples.

The rearrangement links TRBV2 to TRBJ2-3; a possible D gene is TRBD1 (6 bases). V lost 5 bases and J lost 0, with 12 bases in between. The CDR3 has 15 amino acids. In germline, CDR1 is SNHLY, CDR2 FYNNEI. In DNA, the CDR3 is TGTGCCAGCAGTCCACAGGGCGCTAGCACAGATACGCAGTATTTT. Translation: CASSPQGASTDTQYF.

Turning to this clonotype: The CDR3 carries no conserved terminal phenylalanine or tryptophan, so it likely arises from a read error. The CDR3 sequence: CASSLGDGYEQYL. The CDR3 bases are TGTGCCAGCAGCTTAGGCGACGGTTACGAGCAGTACTTA. The rearrangement joins TRBV7-6 to TRBJ2-7, with D uncertain. The CDR3 has 13 amino acids. Trimming stripped 1 base from V and 4 bases from J, with 8 bases between. Looked up from germline, CDR1 is SGHVS and CDR2 is FNYEAQ.

This clonotype was counted only a few times. The rearrangement links TRBV4-3 to TRBJ2-3; 7 positions match TRBD2. CDR3 length: 19 amino acids. Germline assignment: CDR1 LGHNA and CDR2 YSLEER. Losses at the gene ends were 4 bases for V and 2 bases for J; bases not matched to a gene: 18. CDR3 in amino acids: CASSRRLAGDSGTTDTQYF. The CDR3 DNA reads TGCGCCAGCAGCCGCCGCTTGGCGGGGGATTCGGGCACCACAGATACGCAGTATTTT.

Worth noting for this clonotype: This may be a read error: a much more frequent sequence differs by one nucleotide. The chain joins TRBV7-3 to TRBJ2-7; the D gene is possibly TRBD2 (6 bases). The CDR3 runs 14 residues. Germline assignment: CDR1 SGHTA and CDR2 FQGTGA. Here the CDR3 DNA reads TGTGCCAGCAGCTTAGGGGGGTTCGCCTACGAGCAGTGCTTC. Protein sequence: CASSLGGFAYEQCF.

J is TRBJ1-6 and V is TRBV6-2 or TRBV6-3; the match to TRBD1 covers 7 bases. CDR3 length: 13 residues. V trimming: 6 bases; J trimming: 11 bases; junction bases outside the gene matches: 7. Germline loops: CDR1 MNHEY, CDR2 SVGEGT. The CDR3 reads CASSTRGGAPLHF. The DNA of the CDR3 is TGTGCCAGCAGCACCAGGGGGGGAGCACCCCTCCACTTT.

The V gene is TRBV29-1, the J gene TRBJ2-7, with D perhaps assigned TRBD1 or TRBD2 (6 bases each). The CDR3 loop spans 12 amino acids. The germline V and J ends were trimmed by 4 bases and 7 bases, with 14 bases remaining between them. Per germline, CDR1 SQVTM and CDR2 ANQGSEA. Here the CDR3 DNA reads TGCAGCGTTGCGAGGGGGGATAGTGAGCAGTACTTC. Its translation is CSVARGDSEQYF.

J is TRBJ2-1 and V is TRBV4-3; no definite D call. V was clipped by 0 bases and J by 15 bases, with 15 bases between them. CDR1 and CDR2 (germline): LGHNA, YSLEER. The CDR3 is 13 amino acids. CDR3 sequence: CASSQEDAPGRFF. The CDR3 DNA sequence: TGCGCCAGCAGCCAAGAGGACGCTCCAGGCAGGTTCTTC.

This clonotype showed up just a few times. The CDR3 sequence: CASSATGATNEKLFF. CDR3 DNA: TGTGCCAGCAGTGCAACAGGGGCAACTAATGAAAAACTGTTTTTT. V and J are TRBV6-6 and TRBJ1-4, with 7 bases lining up with TRBD1. The J segment lost 0 bases and the V segment lost 5 bases, leaving 3 bases of the junction unmatched. Germline V gives CDR1 MNHNY, CDR2 SVGAGI (reference sequence). The CDR3 covers 15 residues.

The J gene is TRBJ1-4, the V gene TRBV15; D is uncertain. CDR1 and CDR2 from the germline V gene are LNHNV and YYDKDF (reference sequence). CDR3 size: 17 residues. Deletions cut 3 bases from V and 0 bases from J, with 14 bases between. For the CDR3, the DNA is TGTGCCACCAGCAGGTCGAGGGCACAGTCAACTAATGAAAAACTGTTTTTT. Amino acid sequence: CATSRSRAQSTNEKLFF.

This clonotype was seen ten or more times. The V and J genes are TRBV7-8 and TRBJ1-6; tentative D call: TRBD1 (5 bases). The ends were cut back, 4 bases at V and 3 bases at J, with 10 bases in the middle. CDR3 size: 15 residues. Germline V gene data show CDR1 as SGHVS and CDR2 as FQNEAQ. CDR3 nucleotides: TGTGCCAGCAGCTCTACAGGAGACTATAATTCACCCCTCCACTTT. This sequence encodes CASSSTGDYNSPLHF. Together with reference TRBV7-8 and TRBJ1-6, the CDR3 gives the full variable domain: GAGVSQSPRYKVAKRGQDVALRCDPISGHVSLFWYQQALGQGPEFLTYFQNEAQLDKSGLPSDRFFAERPEGSVSTLKIQRTQQEDSAVYLCASSSTGDYNSPLHFGNGTRLTVT.

The chain carries TRBV11-1 and TRBJ2-4; TRBD2 matches at 14 bases. CDR1 is SGHAT and CDR2 is FQDESV in the germline V gene (reference sequence). The CDR3 contains 19 residues. V shed 5 bases and J 1 base; nucleotides not matched to a gene: 10. The CDR3 sequence: CASSLQTSGGAGAKNIQYF. CDR3 DNA: TGTGCCAGCAGCCTCCAGACTAGCGGGGGGGCGGGCGCCAAAAACATTCAGTACTTC.

The chain links TRBV19 to TRBJ2-3, with unresolved D. The germline V gene encodes CDR1 LNHDA and CDR2 SQIVND (reference sequence). Trimming removed 1 base from V and 2 bases from J, with 7 bases in between. The CDR3 covers 14 residues. In nucleotides, the CDR3 is TGTGCCAGTAGTATAGGTGGGCACACAGATACGCAGTATTTT. Residues: CASSIGGHTDTQYF.

This chain joins TRBV5-1 and TRBJ2-7; no clear D. The V gene lost 9 bases and the J gene lost 2 bases, with 24 bases spanning the gap. Looked up from germline, CDR1 is SGHRS and CDR2 is YFSETQ. The CDR3 has 16 amino acids. CDR3 residues: CATSRGTGMNTYEQYF. In DNA form, the CDR3 reads TGCGCCACCTCTCGCGGTACTGGGATGAACACCTACGAGCAGTACTTC.

The V gene is TRBV19, the J gene TRBJ1-1, with 9 bases fitting TRBD1. V was pared by 10 bases and J by 5 bases, with 8 bases of the junction left unmatched. The CDR3 contains 13 residues. Germline CDR1 LNHDA, CDR2 SQIVND (reference sequence). The CDR3 here is CATTGTGYTEAFF. The CDR3 DNA follows: TGTGCCACGACCGGGACAGGGTATACTGAAGCTTTCTTT.

This chain connects TRBV20-1 to TRBJ1-5; D is undetermined. Trimming removed 6 bases from V and 0 bases from J, with 12 bases in between. Germline lookup yields CDR1 DFQATT and CDR2 SNEGSKA (reference sequence). This CDR3 spans 14 amino acids. Here the CDR3 DNA reads TGCAGTGCCACAGCGGGCACTAGCAATCAGCCCCAGCATTTT. As protein: CSATAGTSNQPQHF.

The chain joins TRBV5-1 to TRBJ1-1; D gene ambiguous. The CDR3 loop spans 13 amino acids. Germline V gene lookup returns CDR1 SGHRS and CDR2 YFSETQ. Trimming stripped 1 base from V and 3 bases from J, with 7 bases between. The CDR3 protein is CASSLLSDTEAFF. Here the CDR3 DNA reads TGCGCCAGCAGCTTGCTGTCGGACACTGAAGCTTTCTTT.

This clonotype was seen more than once but under ten times. This chain uses TRBV7-6 with TRBJ2-7; no reliable D call. Per the germline V gene, CDR1 is SGHVS and CDR2 is FNYEAQ. The V end lost 5 bases, the J end lost 7 bases, and 18 bases lay between the germline ends. The CDR3 contains 14 residues. The CDR3 bases are TGTGCCAGCAGCCGGACGGACGGAGCAGAGGAGCAGTACTTC. It encodes CASSRTDGAEEQYF.

A word on this clonotype: One end of the junction fails to match germline, which may point to a read error. V and J are TRBV12-3 or TRBV12-4 and TRBJ1-5, with a weak D call TRBD1 (6 bases). This CDR3 spans 16 amino acids. Here the CDR3 reads CASSSSGGALNQPKHF. The CDR3 DNA reads TGTGCCAGCAGTTCATCGGGGGGGGCACTCAATCAGCCCAAGCATTTT.

The J gene is TRBJ2-5, the V gene TRBV4-1; 7 bases line up with TRBD1. Looked up from germline, CDR1 is MGHRA and CDR2 is YSYEKL. There are 17 residues in the CDR3. The ends lost 0 bases at V and 2 bases at J; junction bases unmatched: 9. The CDR3 nucleotides are TGCGCCAGCAGCCAAGAGGTTGGACAGGTATTACAAGAGACCCAGTACTTC. It specifies CASSQEVGQVLQETQYF.

This clonotype has a count of ten or more. The V gene is TRBV28, the J gene TRBJ2-1; D not certain. The V and J ends lost 6 bases and 9 bases respectively, with 27 bases between them. The germline V gene has CDR1 MDHEN and CDR2 SYDVKM. The CDR3 spans 17 residues. CDR3 DNA sequence: TGTGCCAGCAGCCTAGTCCATTTATCGACGAGTAGTACTGAGCAGTTCTTC. It is translated as CASSLVHLSTSSTEQFF.

CDR3 sequence: CASSLGGQKYEQYF. CDR3 coding DNA: TGTGCCAGCAGCTTAGGGGGACAGAAATACGAGCAGTACTTC. V and J are TRBV7-9 and TRBJ2-7; 7 bases are shared with TRBD1. Per germline, CDR1 SEHNR and CDR2 FQNEAQ (reference sequence). V trimming: 1 base; J trimming: 4 bases; junction bases outside the gene matches: 4. This CDR3 has 14 amino acids. The full variable domain, its missing parts supplied by reference TRBV7-9 and TRBJ2-7, is DTGVSQNPRHKITKRGQNVTFRCDPISEHNRLYWYRQTLGQGPEFLTYFQNEAQLEKSRLLSDRFSAERPKGSFSTLEIQRTEQGDSAMYLCASSLGGQKYEQYFGPGTRLTVT.

V gene TRBV3-1 combines with J gene TRBJ2-5; D uncertain. V was clipped by 4 bases and J by 5 bases, with 23 bases between them. From germline, CDR1 is LGHDT and CDR2 YNNKEL (reference sequence). The length of the CDR3 is 17 residues. DNA of the CDR3: TGTGCCAGCAGCCCCCCTTTAGTTGGGGTTGTTTTGGAGACCCAGTACTTC. Translation: CASSPPLVGVVLETQYF.

This clonotype was found many times. The V gene is TRBV7-2, the J gene TRBJ2-7; TRBD1 matches 10 bases. Germline trimming cut 4 bases from V and 4 bases from J; bases unmatched to any gene: 7. This CDR3 has 15 residues. Germline V gene data show CDR1 as SGHTA and CDR2 as FQGNSA. The CDR3 DNA sequence: TGTGCCAGCAGCTACGCCGGGACAGGGGCTTACGAGCAGTACTTC. It specifies CASSYAGTGAYEQYF.

The chain joins TRBV6-5 to TRBJ1-1, with D possibly being TRBD1 (5 bases). CDR1 and CDR2 (germline): MNHEY, SVGAGI. V lost 3 bases and J 3 bases, leaving 14 bases between the germline ends. The CDR3 length is 15 residues. The CDR3 protein is CASSYTGLKDTEAFF. The CDR3 DNA is TGTGCCAGCAGTTATACAGGACTCAAGGACACTGAAGCTTTCTTT.

The chain links TRBV7-8 to TRBJ2-5; D might be TRBD2 (6 bases). Trimming pared 1 base from V and 5 bases from J, leaving 14 bases between. Germline V CDR1 and CDR2: SGHVS, FQNEAQ. This CDR3 is built from 15 residues. For the CDR3, the DNA is TGTGCCAGCAGCTTAGGGGGGGTTTTGAGGGAGACCCAGTACTTC. Translated: CASSLGGVLRETQYF. The complete variable domain, with remaining parts taken from reference TRBV7-8 and TRBJ2-5, reads GAGVSQSPRYKVAKRGQDVALRCDPISGHVSLFWYQQALGQGPEFLTYFQNEAQLDKSGLPSDRFFAERPEGSVSTLKIQRTQQEDSAVYLCASSLGGVLRETQYFGPGTRLLVL.

The chain recombines TRBV4-2 with TRBJ2-7; D perhaps matches TRBD2 (6 bases). In germline, CDR1 is LGHNA, CDR2 YNFKEQ. V dropped 0 bases and J dropped 2 bases, with 14 bases sitting between them. This CDR3 region has 16 residues. CDR3: CASSQEDGRDPYEQYF. The CDR3 DNA follows: TGTGCCAGCAGCCAAGAAGACGGGCGGGATCCCTACGAGCAGTACTTC.

The chain has TRBV7-6 and TRBJ2-1; 8 positions agree with TRBD2. The germline V gene has CDR1 SGHVS and CDR2 FNYEAQ. The CDR3 is 15 amino acids. V gave up 5 bases and J gave up 2 bases; unmatched junction bases: 5. CDR3 nucleotides: TGTGCCAGCAGCCGAGGACTAGCTCCCTACAATGAGCAGTTCTTC. Protein: CASSRGLAPYNEQFF.

This clonotype appeared a few times. The rearrangement links TRBV7-9 to TRBJ2-5, with 9 nucleotides matching TRBD2. Germline V gene data show CDR1 as SEHNR and CDR2 as FQNEAQ (reference sequence). V lost 6 bases, J lost 2 bases, and 4 bases stayed unmatched. This CDR3 is 14 amino acids long. CDR3 sequence: CASRYLAGQETQYF. The CDR3 DNA reads TGTGCCAGCAGATATCTAGCGGGGCAAGAGACCCAGTACTTC. The whole variable domain, remainder taken from reference TRBV7-9 and TRBJ2-5, is DTGVSQNPRHKITKRGQNVTFRCDPISEHNRLYWYRQTLGQGPEFLTYFQNEAQLEKSRLLSDRFSAERPKGSFSTLEIQRTEQGDSAMYLCASRYLAGQETQYFGPGTRLLVL.